Detailed here is one T cell receptor beta chain. The second PCR ran about 6 to 12 cycles with a sample-barcoded 5' primer and J-beta primers. TCRdb independently ran MiXCR on the 5' RACE reads; one entry per CDR3 protein. The sample has approximately 800,000 distinct CDR3 sequences, roughly 25% seen once. The source of the sample is a study of blood T cells in healthy people across ages. V shed 6 bases and J shed 3 bases, with 7 bases lying between them. CDR3 length: 12 residues. The germline V gene encodes CDR1 MDHEN and CDR2 SYDVKM. The total RNA that was extracted per sample amounted to at least 6 micrograms. The sample also formed part of further work on T cells of mothers and their children.

Sequenced input: blood. This receptor was taken from a boy under 18 in good health. This chain joins TRBV28 and TRBJ2-3; no clear D. CDR3 amino acids: CASRTRTDTQYF. The DNA for the CDR3 is TGTGCCAGCAGAACTCGGACAGATACGCAGTATTTT.